Listed here are 27 T cell receptor beta chains from one sample, sequenced in a study of blood T cell repertoires in COVID-19. The data were produced by immunoSEQ multiplex PCR, yet TCRdb's version contains in-frame clones alone and is incomplete. The sample consists of about 240,000 clones, about 86% of them appearing once. Sequencing used peripheral blood. The receptors originated from a man in his 60s with acute or convalescent COVID-19.

This clone was found many times. The chain uses TRBV11-2 and TRBJ1-6; 10 bases are shared with TRBD1. The CDR3 extends over 18 amino acids. The ends lost 4 bases at V and 3 bases at J; junction bases unmatched: 9. In germline, CDR1 is SGHAT, CDR2 FQNNGV. The CDR3 reads CASSWGTGEGFYNSPLHF. CDR3 nucleotides: TGTGCCAGCAGCTGGGGGACAGGGGAGGGTTTCTATAATTCACCCCTCCACTTT.

V gene TRBV7-2 combines with J gene TRBJ1-2, with TRBD1 identical over 9 bases. The V gene end was trimmed by 5 bases and the J gene end by 4 bases; junction bases not matched to a gene: 8. There are 15 residues in the CDR3. Germline CDR1 and CDR2: SGHTA and FQGNSA. As DNA, the CDR3 is TGTGCCAGCAGCATGGGACAGGGCTTATTCTATGGCTACACCTTC. It codes for CASSMGQGLFYGYTF.

The chain joins TRBV7-4 to TRBJ2-5, with TRBD1 matching 9 bases. J gave up 4 bases and V 5 bases, and 11 bases lay outside the gene matches. The CDR3 contains 16 residues. CDR1 is SGHVT and CDR2 is SQSDAQ in the germline V gene. In DNA form, the CDR3 reads TGTGCCAGCAGCATATATAGGGACAGGGCGGGAGAGACCCAGTACTTC. Protein: CASSIYRDRAGETQYF.

The chain uses TRBV11-2 and TRBJ2-3; 14 nucleotides line up with TRBD2. This CDR3 is 16 amino acids long. The germline gives CDR1 SGHAT, CDR2 FQNNGV. Trimming cost V 4 bases and J 5 bases; bases outside gene matches: 5. The CDR3 loop reads CASSSGTSGSGDTQYF. The CDR3 DNA sequence: TGTGCCAGCAGCTCGGGGACTAGCGGGAGTGGAGATACGCAGTATTTT.

This chain uses TRBV19 with TRBJ1-1, with D perhaps TRBD1 (5 bases). Per the germline V gene, CDR1 is LNHDA and CDR2 is SQIVND (reference sequence). V was pared by 7 bases and J by 7 bases, with 16 bases between. There are 13 residues in the CDR3. CDR3 region: CASMWRGGNEAFF. The CDR3 DNA reads as TGTGCCAGTATGTGGAGGGGAGGTAATGAAGCTTTCTTT.

This sequence joins TRBV28 and TRBJ2-7, with TRBD1 matching 11 bases. CDR1 and CDR2 (germline): MDHEN, SYDVKM. With 3 bases clipped from V and 5 bases from J, the junction kept 3 bases outside the gene matches. The length of the CDR3 is 14 residues. CDR3 residues: CASSFADRGHEQYF. CDR3 in DNA: TGTGCCAGCAGTTTTGCGGACAGGGGGCACGAGCAGTACTTC.

This sequence joins TRBV7-9 and TRBJ1-1, with 7 nucleotides matching TRBD1. The CDR3 covers 15 residues. Germline V gene lookup returns CDR1 SEHNR and CDR2 FQNEAQ (reference sequence). Trimming removed 2 bases from V and 3 bases from J; junction bases left unmatched: 6. The CDR3 reads CASSLTGQGDTEAFF. The CDR3 coding sequence is TGTGCCAGCAGCTTAACGGGGCAGGGGGACACTGAAGCTTTCTTT.

This clone was counted a few times. The chain couples TRBV10-2 to TRBJ2-7, with 11 bases lining up with TRBD2. Germline CDR1 reads WSHSY; CDR2 reads SAAADI. V lost 3 bases and J lost 2; bases outside the gene matches: 3. There are 15 residues in the CDR3. The CDR3 spells CASSELAGAPYEQYF. Written as DNA, the CDR3 is TGCGCCAGCAGTGAACTAGCGGGGGCCCCCTACGAGCAGTACTTC.

The chain employs TRBV9 and TRBJ2-3; tentative D call: TRBD2 (5 bases). Trimming removed 0 bases at V and 5 bases at J, with 10 bases between. CDR1 SGDLS and CDR2 YYNGEE come from the germline V gene. The CDR3 runs 14 residues. The CDR3 loop is CASSVEGAGDTQYF. The CDR3 nucleotides are TGTGCCAGCAGCGTAGAGGGAGCCGGAGATACGCAGTATTTT.

The chain is built from TRBV28 and TRBJ1-5; D is uncertain. The germline gives CDR1 MDHEN, CDR2 SYDVKM. This CDR3 is 15 amino acids long. V lost 6 bases and J 3 bases, leaving 15 bases between the germline ends. DNA of the CDR3: TGTGCCAGCAGCGTACCTAGGCTGACCAATCAGCCCCAGCATTTT. This translates into CASSVPRLTNQPQHF.

V gene TRBV11-3 combines with J gene TRBJ2-3; 10 bases fit TRBD2. Germline lookup yields CDR1 SGHNT and CDR2 YENEEA. The CDR3 is 16 residues long. With V trimmed by 5 bases and J by 2 bases, 7 bases remained unmatched. As DNA, the CDR3 is TGTGCCAGCAGCGGGTGGACTAGCGGCACCACAGATACGCAGTATTTT. Its protein is CASSGWTSGTTDTQYF.

The chain uses TRBV3-1 (or the pseudogene TRBV3-2) and TRBJ1-3; 8 nucleotides agree with TRBD1. In germline, CDR1 is LGHDT, CDR2 YNNKEL (reference sequence). J lost 1 base, V lost 4 bases, and 6 bases had no gene match. The CDR3 spans 16 residues. CDR3 amino acids: CASSLGTGQSGNTIYF. Here the CDR3 DNA reads TGTGCCAGCAGCCTAGGGACAGGACAGTCTGGAAACACCATATATTTT.

The rearrangement uses TRBV28 and TRBJ1-2; 10 bases agree with TRBD1. The germline V gene encodes CDR1 MDHEN and CDR2 SYDVKM. This CDR3 comprises 18 residues. Trimming removed 6 bases from V and 0 bases from J; junction bases left unmatched: 13. The CDR3 sequence: CASSRERGQGPSNYGYTF. CDR3 in DNA: TGTGCCAGCAGCCGAGAACGGGGACAGGGGCCTTCTAACTATGGCTACACCTTC.

CDR3 coding DNA: TGTGCCAGCAGCCTTACCAGGGTTGGCGAGCAGTACTTC. It translates to CASSLTRVGEQYF. The chain employs TRBV7-2 and TRBJ2-7; D is possibly TRBD1 (5 bases). Between the trimmed V and J ends, which lost 5 bases and 6 bases, there was a span of 14 bases. This CDR3 is built from 13 residues. CDR1 is SGHTA and CDR2 is FQGNSA in the germline V gene.

This chain uses TRBV7-2 with TRBJ2-1; D possibly corresponds to TRBD1 (5 bases). The germline CDR1 and CDR2 sequences are SGHTA and FQGNSA. The CDR3 spans 13 residues. Trimming pared 1 base from V and 15 bases from J, leaving 16 bases between. This chain's CDR3 is CASSLVGPGLRFF. The CDR3 nucleotides are TGTGCCAGCAGCTTAGTGGGGCCGGGCCTGCGGTTCTTC.

This rearrangement joins TRBV7-8 to TRBJ2-7; 11 bases are shared with TRBD2. The CDR3 totals 15 residues. Germline V lookup: CDR1 SGHVS, CDR2 FQNEAQ. Losses at the gene ends were 5 bases for V and 4 bases for J; bases not matched to a gene: 7. CDR3 in DNA: TGTGCCAGCAGCGCCGGACTAGCGGGTCTTTACGAGCAGTACTTC. Its translation is CASSAGLAGLYEQYF. Combining the CDR3 with reference TRBV7-8 and TRBJ2-7 gives the whole variable domain GAGVSQSPRYKVAKRGQDVALRCDPISGHVSLFWYQQALGQGPEFLTYFQNEAQLDKSGLPSDRFFAERPEGSVSTLKIQRTQQEDSAVYLCASSAGLAGLYEQYFGPGTRLTVT.

The chain links TRBV19 to TRBJ2-7; 8 bases are shared with TRBD1. This CDR3 has 14 residues. V shed 3 bases, J shed 2 bases, and the junction held 3 bases outside the gene matches. Germline lookup yields CDR1 LNHDA and CDR2 SQIVND (reference sequence). The CDR3 region is CASSMDREAYEQYF. In DNA, the CDR3 is TGTGCCAGTAGTATGGACAGGGAAGCCTACGAGCAGTACTTC.

The chain is built from TRBV5-1 and TRBJ2-7, with 11 nucleotides matching TRBD1. The CDR3 totals 14 residues. J gave up 6 bases and V 4 bases, and 6 bases lay outside the gene matches. Germline loops: CDR1 SGHRS, CDR2 YFSETQ. CDR3 sequence reads: CASSKGTGGGEQYF. The DNA for the CDR3 is TGCGCCAGCAGCAAGGGGACAGGGGGTGGCGAGCAGTACTTC.

V and J are TRBV7-6 and TRBJ2-6; D unresolved. There are 15 residues in the CDR3. In germline, CDR1 is SGHVS, CDR2 FNYEAQ. V dropped 1 base and J dropped 2 bases, with 6 bases sitting between them. CDR3 amino acids: CASSLDTAGANVLTF. The CDR3, as DNA: TGTGCCAGCAGCTTAGATACAGCTGGGGCCAACGTCCTGACTTTC.

The chain links TRBV6-2 or TRBV6-3 to TRBJ1-5, with a weak D call TRBD1 (6 bases). V lost 6 bases to trimming and J lost 6 bases, with 15 bases between them. CDR3 size: 14 residues. In germline, CDR1 is MNHEY, CDR2 SVGEGT. This chain's CDR3 is CASSLTQGSQPQHF. For the CDR3, the DNA is TGTGCCAGCAGCTTAACTCAGGGGAGTCAGCCCCAGCATTTT.

The chain is built from TRBV9 and TRBJ2-1, with TRBD2 matching 11 bases. V was clipped by 3 bases and J by 2 bases; unmatched bases: 7. This CDR3 comprises 17 residues. Per the germline V gene, CDR1 is SGDLS and CDR2 is YYNGEE. In DNA, the CDR3 is TGTGCCAGCAGCGCCCTTCCGGGACTAGCGGCCTACAATGAGCAGTTCTTC. The encoded protein is CASSALPGLAAYNEQFF.

This clone was recorded once. The chain uses TRBV18 and TRBJ1-1; 9 nucleotides line up with TRBD1. CDR1 is KGHSH and CDR2 is LQKENI in the germline V gene. V gave up 1 base and J gave up 6 bases; unmatched junction bases: 9. The CDR3 sequence is 16 residues long. The CDR3 nucleotides read TGTGCCAGCTCACCACTAGGGACAGGGAATAACGCTGAAGCTTTCTTT. Its translation is CASSPLGTGNNAEAFF.

This clone was picked up a small number of times. CDR3 sequence (DNA): TGTGCCAGCAGTGGAGGGACTAGCGGTTCCTACGAGCAGTACTTC. This translates into CASSGGTSGSYEQYF. This chain links TRBV25-1 with TRBJ2-7; TRBD2 agrees at 11 bases. This CDR3 has 15 residues. Germline values: CDR1 MGHDK, CDR2 SYGVNS. V lost 4 bases and J lost 1; bases outside the gene matches: 3.

This clone has a handful of counts. The V call is TRBV27, the J call TRBJ2-7; 13 bases align to TRBD2. J was trimmed by 7 bases and V by 5 bases; bases with no gene match: 8. The CDR3 totals 15 residues. CDR1 is MNHEY, CDR2 SMNVEV, per germline (reference sequence). CDR3 nucleotides: TGTGCCAGCAGTCCCGGACTAGCGGGAGAGGGGGAGCAGTACTTC. This sequence encodes CASSPGLAGEGEQYF.

This rearrangement joins TRBV27 to TRBJ1-1; D gene ambiguous. Germline V CDR1 and CDR2: MNHEY, SMNVEV (reference sequence). V gave up 4 bases and J gave up 4 bases, with 16 bases separating them. The CDR3 is 15 residues long. In nucleotides, the CDR3 is TGTGCCAGCAGTTCCCGGCCTAGCACGTTCACTGAAGCTTTCTTT. Its translation is CASSSRPSTFTEAFF.

V usage is TRBV6-1 and J usage is TRBJ1-5; D not resolved. V was clipped by 2 bases and J by 3 bases, with 17 bases between them. Germline values: CDR1 MNHNS, CDR2 SASEGT. CDR3 length: 17 residues. The CDR3 region is CASSESGNPRHNQPQHF. The CDR3 DNA reads as TGTGCCAGCAGTGAATCCGGCAACCCGCGACACAATCAGCCCCAGCATTTT.

In its sample, this clone was seen a few times. The chain recombines TRBV19 with TRBJ1-4; TRBD1 is a possible D gene (5 bases). Between the trimmed V and J ends, which lost 1 base and 10 bases, there was a span of 19 bases. In germline, CDR1 is LNHDA, CDR2 SQIVND (reference sequence). The CDR3 contains 16 residues. CDR3 sequence: CASSIGPDTLSGKLFF. The CDR3 DNA reads TGTGCCAGTAGTATAGGCCCGGACACCCTTTCTGGAAAACTGTTTTTT.